These 8 T cell receptor beta chains were all obtained from the same sample, sequenced in a study of long-term antiretroviral therapy in people with HIV (dated 2022 in TCRdb). The immunoSEQ hsTCRB v3.0 assay was used at survey level resolution to sequence the TRB variable region. Held by TCRdb, this immuneACCESS table contains in-frame sequences only and omits some clones. Under half of the omission traces to an unresolved V gene where checked; the cause of the rest is unknown. The sample data list 25,000 to 35,000 clones, and roughly 97% of these were observed just once. Less than 3.5% of the sample is in the top ten clones. The sample consisted of unsorted PBMCs, taken 6.9 years after starting antiretroviral therapy. The receptors were sampled from a man between 25 and 39 years old with HIV.

The genes are TRBV29-1 and TRBJ1-1; D ambiguous. Germline values: CDR1 SQVTM, CDR2 ANQGSEA. The CDR3 contains 12 residues. V lost 8 bases, J lost 5 bases, and 15 bases lay in between. CDR3 coding DNA: TGCAGCTGTTCCGGGTTCGGGACTGAAGCTTTCTTT. This codes for CSCSGFGTEAFF.

The rearrangement links TRBV4-3 to TRBJ2-5, with D possibly matching TRBD2 (5 bases). This CDR3 is built from 15 residues. V lost 1 base and J 5 bases, leaving 14 bases between the germline ends. The germline gives CDR1 LGHNA, CDR2 YSLEER. The CDR3 nucleotides read TGCGCCAGCAGCCAAGCGGCAGGAGGCGGTGAGACCCAGTACTTC. It specifies CASSQAAGGGETQYF.

This chain joins TRBV6-1 and TRBJ2-3; the D is unclear. There are 15 residues in the CDR3. Germline CDR1 is MNHNS and CDR2 is SASEGT. V lost 3 bases to trimming and J lost 0 bases, with 10 bases between them. CDR3 bases: TGTGCCAGCAGTGATTCGGGCACTAGCACAGATACGCAGTATTTT. Amino acids: CASSDSGTSTDTQYF.

This sequence joins TRBV19 and TRBJ1-3, with D unclear. The CDR3 covers 14 residues. CDR1 and CDR2 (germline): LNHDA, SQIVND (reference sequence). V lost 0 bases and J 4 bases, leaving 7 bases between the germline ends. The CDR3 loop reads CASSIDLAGNTIYF. The CDR3, as DNA: TGTGCCAGTAGTATAGATCTTGCCGGAAACACCATATATTTT.

The rearrangement uses TRBV9 and TRBJ1-3; weak D call: TRBD1 (5 bases). V was shortened by 0 bases and J by 3 bases, with 13 bases between the two germline ends. This CDR3 is built from 16 residues. In germline, CDR1 is SGDLS, CDR2 YYNGEE. CDR3 sequence: CASSVAQGGYGNTIYF. DNA for the CDR3: TGTGCCAGCAGCGTAGCCCAGGGAGGGTATGGAAACACCATATATTTT.

The V gene is TRBV6-5, the J gene TRBJ1-2; D possibly corresponds to TRBD1 (5 bases). The CDR3 loop spans 13 amino acids. Trimming took off 7 bases at V and 6 bases at J, with 15 bases between the two ends. Germline CDR1 and CDR2: MNHEY and SVGAGI. CDR3 protein: CASTTNSGDGYTF. CDR3 coding DNA: TGTGCCAGCACAACCAACTCGGGGGATGGCTACACCTTC.

This chain links TRBV6-5 with TRBJ2-7; TRBD1 might be the D (6 bases). The V gene's germline CDR1 is MNHEY and CDR2 SVGAGI. This CDR3 spans 14 amino acids. Deletions cut 5 bases from V and 3 bases from J, with 14 bases between. CDR3 protein: CASSLQGHHYEQYF. The DNA for the CDR3 is TGTGCCAGCAGTCTCCAGGGACACCACTACGAGCAGTACTTC.

The rearrangement joins TRBV6-6 to TRBJ2-2, with D perhaps TRBD1 (6 bases). The V gene's germline CDR1 is MNHNY and CDR2 SVGAGI (reference sequence). Trimming took 6 bases from V and 1 from J, leaving 15 bases between them. The CDR3 is 16 residues long. CDR3 loop: CASSRQGIGNTGELFF. The CDR3 region has the DNA TGTGCCAGCAGCCGTCAGGGGATAGGGAACACCGGGGAGCTGTTTTTT.